This T cell receptor (beta chain) originates from a study of cytomegalovirus exposure and HLA in healthy donors. A remark on this clone: The antigen remains unidentified.

Researchers ran the PCR with 60 Vbeta and 13 Jbeta primers. Using immunoSEQ multiplex PCR, the repertoire was profiled, and TCRdb retains in-frame clones only, with some absent. This sample has roughly 200,000 clones, with about 83% found just once. The donors (healthy individuals) were bone marrow donors. General study results and limits: The study put 150 to 200 TCR beta chains on its list as cytomegalovirus-associated. Later work associated roughly 17,000 TCR beta sequences with HLA alleles at 0.05 false discovery rate.

There are 15 residues in the CDR3. Germline values: CDR1 LNHDA, CDR2 SQIVND (reference sequence). Trimming pared 3 bases from V and 0 bases from J, leaving 8 bases between. Specimen: PBMCs. The source is a female donor in good health and CMV-seronegative. The gene calls are TRBV19 and TRBJ1-4; D perhaps matches TRBD1 (5 bases). CDR3 sequence reads: CASSMGEATNEKLFF. CDR3 bases: TGTGCCAGTAGTATGGGGGAGGCAACTAATGAAAAACTGTTTTTT.